Here is one T cell receptor (beta chain) with its context. The data are from a study of cytomegalovirus exposure and HLA in healthy donors. Germline CDR1 reads SGHNT; CDR2 reads YYREEE (reference sequence). This CDR3 contains 16 residues. With 4 bases clipped from V and 5 bases from J, the junction kept 9 bases outside the gene matches. Amplification used 60 Vbeta primers and 13 Jbeta primers. TCRdb keeps only in-frame clones here, not all; method: immunoSEQ multiplex PCR. Here the sample spans more than 45,000 clones, roughly 76% being singletons. The genes are TRBV5-4 and TRBJ2-2; 9 bases align to TRBD1. The clonotype originates from a man aged 25-45 years in good health and CMV-seronegative. The source material was PBMCs. CDR3 in amino acids: CASSQRPGTGTGELFF. DNA for the CDR3: TGTGCCAGCAGCCAACGTCCCGGGACAGGGACCGGGGAGCTGTTTTTT.